The clone carrying this T cell receptor beta chain showed up just a few times. This sample was taken from a study of CD8 T cells in ankylosing spondylitis. V was pared by 7 bases and J by 4 bases, with 6 bases of the junction left unmatched. The CDR3 totals 15 residues. The germline gives CDR1 SNHLY, CDR2 FYNNEI. One entry per CDR3 protein results from TCRdb running MiXCR on the 5' RACE reads. Of around 120,000 distinct CDR3 sequences listed, roughly 13% were seen once; the top ten hold under 3%. This TCR came from a female donor with ankylosing spondylitis or in good health (not recorded which). The chain recombines TRBV2 with TRBJ2-2, with 10 positions matching TRBD2. Sequencing input: blood, either unsorted or a sorted T cell fraction (not recorded which). The CDR3 region is CASIYEREGTGELFF. The CDR3, as DNA: TGTGCCAGCATCTACGAGCGGGAGGGCACCGGGGAGCTGTTTTTT. The whole variable domain, remainder taken from reference TRBV2 and TRBJ2-2, is EPEVTQTPSHQVTQMGQEVILRCVPISNHLYFYWYRQILGQKVEFLVSFYNNEISEKSEIFDDQFSVERPDGSNFTLKIRSTKLEDSAMYFCASIYEREGTGELFFGEGSRLTVL.